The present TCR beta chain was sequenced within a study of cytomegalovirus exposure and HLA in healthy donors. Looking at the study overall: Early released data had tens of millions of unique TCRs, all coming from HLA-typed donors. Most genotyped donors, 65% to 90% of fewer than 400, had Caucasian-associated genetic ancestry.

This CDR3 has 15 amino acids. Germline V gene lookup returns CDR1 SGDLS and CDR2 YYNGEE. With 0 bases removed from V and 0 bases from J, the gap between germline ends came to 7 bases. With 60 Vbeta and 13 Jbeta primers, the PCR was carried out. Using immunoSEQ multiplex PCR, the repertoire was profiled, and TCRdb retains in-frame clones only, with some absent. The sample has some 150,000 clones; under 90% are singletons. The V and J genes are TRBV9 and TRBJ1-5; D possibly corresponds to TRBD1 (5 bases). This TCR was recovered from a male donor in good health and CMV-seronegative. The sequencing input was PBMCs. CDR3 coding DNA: TGTGCCAGCAGCGTAGCAGGGATTAGCAATCAGCCCCAGCATTTT. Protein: CASSVAGISNQPQHF.